What follows are 7 T cell receptor beta chains derived from one specimen sequenced in a study of CD8 T cells in Susac syndrome (dated by TCRdb to between 2019 and 2020). The receptor library was made with the immunoSEQ multiplex PCR assay. RNA was extracted using the RNeasy kit, and roughly 0.5 to 1 ug of the RNA was reverse transcribed with random hexamers. The public sequencing data were trimmed at Q25 with fastp and processed into clonotypes with MiXCR by TCRdb, which kept only in-frame beta chains. Rows with one shared CDR3 protein collapse into an entry with the most common genes and DNA. Counted in this sample were over 95,000 distinct CDR3 sequences; just under 95% of them appeared once. Jointly, the top ten make up over 0.1% of the sample. The sequenced sample consisted of CD8+ T cells from PBMCs. These receptors were taken from a human donor in good health.

CDR3 coding DNA: TGTGCCAGCAGTGAGGGACAGGCAGTCTACAATGAGCAGTTCTTC. It is translated as CASSEGQAVYNEQFF. This chain joins TRBV2 and TRBJ2-1; 8 positions match TRBD1. Trimming removed 3 bases from V and 3 bases from J; junction bases left unmatched: 4. There are 15 residues in the CDR3. Germline CDR1 and CDR2: SNHLY and FYNNEI.

This chain links TRBV29-1 with TRBJ2-2; a weak D match, TRBD1 (6 bases). Looked up from germline, CDR1 is SQVTM and CDR2 is ANQGSEA. Trimming removed 7 bases from V and 6 bases from J, with 9 bases in between. CDR3 length equals 11 residues. The CDR3 region is CSGYRAGELFF. As DNA, the CDR3 is TGCAGCGGATACAGGGCCGGGGAGCTGTTTTTT.

The chain links TRBV5-4 to TRBJ2-1, with D uncertain. The CDR3 is 15 residues long. Germline V gene sequence: CDR1 SGHNT, CDR2 YYREEE (reference sequence). V gave up 0 bases and J gave up 0 bases, with 7 bases separating them. The CDR3 region is CASSLDPVSYNEQFF. CDR3 DNA sequence: TGTGCCAGCAGCTTGGACCCGGTCTCCTACAATGAGCAGTTCTTC.

The chain employs TRBV2 and TRBJ1-2; 9 bases are shared with TRBD1. The CDR3 totals 14 residues. Trimming at V came to 6 bases and at J to 0 bases, leaving 2 bases not matched to a gene. CDR1 and CDR2 from the germline V gene are SNHLY and FYNNEI. The CDR3 DNA is TGTGCCAGCAGGAGGACAGGGGCTAACTATGGCTACACCTTC. Protein product: CASRRTGANYGYTF.

V and J are TRBV6-5 and TRBJ1-2, with a possible D match to TRBD1 (5 bases). The CDR3 runs 14 residues. V was trimmed by 5 bases and J by 3 bases, leaving 13 bases between them. Germline V gene data show CDR1 as MNHEY and CDR2 as SVGAGI. The CDR3 bases are TGTGCCAGCAGTGCCGACAGTAACCACTATGGCTACACCTTC. It yields the protein CASSADSNHYGYTF.

The chain links TRBV6-1 to TRBJ2-5, with D unclear. The V end lost 4 bases, the J end lost 5 bases, and 14 bases lay between the germline ends. Germline assignment: CDR1 MNHNS and CDR2 SASEGT. CDR3 length: 14 amino acids. The CDR3 nucleotides are TGTGCCAGCAGTGTCGGTTCGGTCCGGGAGACCCAGTACTTC. Protein sequence: CASSVGSVRETQYF.

This chain links TRBV20-1 with TRBJ2-7; maybe TRBD2 (5 bases). V was trimmed by 3 bases and J by 6 bases, leaving 9 bases between them. Per the germline V gene, CDR1 is DFQATT and CDR2 is SNEGSKA (reference sequence). The CDR3 length is 11 residues. The CDR3 nucleotides are TGCAGTGCTAGGGGAGTGTCCGAGCAGTACTTC. Translating gives CSARGVSEQYF.